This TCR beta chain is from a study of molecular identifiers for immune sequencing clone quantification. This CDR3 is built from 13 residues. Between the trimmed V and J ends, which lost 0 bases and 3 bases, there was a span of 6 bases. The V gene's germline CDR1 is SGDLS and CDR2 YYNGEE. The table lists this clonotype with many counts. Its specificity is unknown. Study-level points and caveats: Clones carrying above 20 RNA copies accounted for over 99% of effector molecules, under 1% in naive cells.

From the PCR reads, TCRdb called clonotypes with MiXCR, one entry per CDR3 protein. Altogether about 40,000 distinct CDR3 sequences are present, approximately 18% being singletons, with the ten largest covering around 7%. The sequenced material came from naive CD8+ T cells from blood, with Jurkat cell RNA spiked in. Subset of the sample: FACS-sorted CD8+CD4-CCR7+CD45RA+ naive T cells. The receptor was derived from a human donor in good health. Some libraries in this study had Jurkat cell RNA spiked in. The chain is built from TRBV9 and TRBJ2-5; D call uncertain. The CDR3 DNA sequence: TGTGCCAGCAGCGTAGGAAGGGAAGAGACCCAGTACTTC. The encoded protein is CASSVGREETQYF.